The rows below give T cell receptor beta chains drawn from one sample of a study of T cell repertoires in cytomegalovirus infection. MiXCR was run by TCRdb on the reads, yielding one entry per CDR3 protein. The profile shows some 450,000 distinct CDR3 sequences, roughly 30% of them singletons. The sample taken for sequencing was PBMCs. Receptor source: a human donor in good health (CMV status not recorded). Some clones in this sample may be carry-over from other donors' samples. The conserved cysteine and the conserved F or W are not part of the CDR3 here.

V gene | CDR3 protein
TRBV19 | ASNLGSPSFPEAF
TRBV7-8 | ASSLGYRARGRRGNEQF
TRBV27 | ASSSLTRKAPEAF
TRBV4-1 | ASRRLGGTGELF
TRBV7-2 | ASSLEAARIAKEQF
TRBV12-3/TRBV12-4 | ASSLQGVSAYEQY
TRBV20-1 | SARDRAGTFYEQY
TRBV5-6 | ASSLGVPGELF
TRBV28 | ASSLNSYSNQPQH
TRBV24-1 | ATSDPDRYQETQY
TRBV11-2 | ASSFWQGSTGELF